This TCR beta chain is from a study of T-cell reconstitution after alpha-beta-depleted transplantation in children (dated by TCRdb to the mid-2010s). Context from the whole study: The study quantitatively tracked T-cell immune reconstitution after TCRalphabeta/CD19-depleted allogeneic hematopoietic cell transplantation in children using TCR repertoire profiling.

Library preparation used PCR. Sequencing took place on an Illumina HiSeq 2500. Molecular barcoding was employed in the preparation of TCR libraries, with unique molecular identifiers being used to normalize TCRbeta repertoire quantification. TCRdb handled the public reads itself, with Q25 trimming in fastp and clone calling in MiXCR, and kept productive beta chains. Each CDR3 protein appears once, grouped with its most common genes and DNA. In all, the sample holds some 340,000 distinct CDR3 sequences, and 10% of those were seen once. The ten top clones hold more than 2% of the sample. Remarks on this clonotype: Its antigen remains unidentified. No much larger clone is present one base from it, and per-base qualities are unavailable.

The sequence came from a human donor who donated a stem cell graft to a child with acute lymphoblastic leukemia. The sample consisted of PBMCs from the stem cell graft donor, taken from the stem cell graft.

The CDR3 has the sequence CAWSRGRSTDTQYF. The nucleotide sequence reads TGTGCCTGGAGTCGCGGTAGAAGCACAGATACGCAGTATTTT. Recombination joined TRBV30 with TRBJ2-3; a confident D gene designation cannot be given. The CDR3 runs 14 amino acids, cysteine and phenylalanine included. Left in the record is the CDR3 DNA by itself, 42 bases read in frame from the first base. Via the germline V gene (reference sequence), CDR1 is GTSNPN and CDR2 SVGIG. Relative to germline, V is 2 bases shorter and J is 0 bases shorter, with 9 bases between their ends.